The sequence of this T cell receptor (beta chain) was determined in a study of post-analysis software for immune sequencing data. Study-level points and caveats: Included in a set of roughly five TRBV segments more frequent in patients than controls were TRBV5-6, TRBV5-1 and TRBV20-1.

Built from TCR beta cDNA, the libraries had unique molecular identifiers in them. TCRdb re-analysed the PCR reads in MiXCR, keeping a single row per CDR3 protein. This repertoire shows 750,000 to 950,000 distinct CDR3 sequences, roughly half found once; its top ten account for roughly 4.4%. This clonotype was seen just once. The antigen remains unidentified. The CDR3 has 16 residues. The trim removed 6 bases at V and 0 bases at J, leaving 8 bases unmatched. Germline V gene data show CDR1 as SQVTM and CDR2 as ANQGSEA. The J gene is TRBJ2-6, the V gene TRBV29-1, with 7 bases identical to TRBD1. The receptor was isolated from a girl under 18 with multiple sclerosis. Sample: blood. CDR3 DNA sequence: TGCAGCGTAGGGGACAGTCACCCCTCTGGGGCCAACGTCCTGACTTTC. Encoded protein: CSVGDSHPSGANVLTF.